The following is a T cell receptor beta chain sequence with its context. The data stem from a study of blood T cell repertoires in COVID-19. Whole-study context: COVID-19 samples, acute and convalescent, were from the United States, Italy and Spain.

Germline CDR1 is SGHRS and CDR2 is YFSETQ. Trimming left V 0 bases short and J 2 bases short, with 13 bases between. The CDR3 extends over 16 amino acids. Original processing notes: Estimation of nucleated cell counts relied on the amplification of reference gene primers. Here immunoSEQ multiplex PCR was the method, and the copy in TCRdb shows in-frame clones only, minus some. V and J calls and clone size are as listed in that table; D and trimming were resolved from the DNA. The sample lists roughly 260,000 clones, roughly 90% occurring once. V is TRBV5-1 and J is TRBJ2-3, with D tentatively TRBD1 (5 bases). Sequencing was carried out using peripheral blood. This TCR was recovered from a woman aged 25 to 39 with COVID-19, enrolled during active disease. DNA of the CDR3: TGCGCCAGCAGCTTGGGCCCAGGGCTCAACACAGATACGCAGTATTTT. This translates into CASSLGPGLNTDTQYF. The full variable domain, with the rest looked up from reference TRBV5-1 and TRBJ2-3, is KAGVTQTPRYLIKTRGQQVTLSCSPISGHRSVSWYQQTPGQGLQFLFEYFSETQRNKGNFPGRFSGRQFSNSRSEMNVSTLELGDSALYLCASSLGPGLNTDTQYFGPGTRLTVL.